There are a few counts of the clone carrying this T cell receptor beta chain. The antigen is unknown. Using constant-segment primers, 5'RACE produced TCR alpha and TCR beta cDNA libraries carrying sample barcodes and UMIs. Each CDR3 protein is one row after TCRdb ran MiXCR on the 5' RACE reads. Of approximately 190,000 distinct CDR3 sequences listed, approximately 16% are singletons. This CDR3 comprises 14 residues. V lost 6 bases to trimming and J lost 2 bases, with 13 bases between them. The V gene's germline CDR1 is MNHNY and CDR2 SVGAGI (reference sequence). The source of the sample is a study of T-cell memory formation after mild COVID-19. Study-level information: Largely, TCR clusters stayed within a single donor. Regarding the study as a whole: Later expanders leaned CD4+, whereas clones that contracted between day 15 and 85 were balanced CD4/CD8.

This TCR derives from an adult woman who had mild COVID-19 (a few samples of this study predate the infection). Cell type and time point are not known. This chain connects TRBV6-6 to TRBJ1-2; D may be TRBD1 (6 bases). Sequenced input: PBMCs or a T cell subset sorted from them (not recorded which). Here the CDR3 reads CASSYGGPNYGYTF. The CDR3 DNA is TGTGCCAGCAGCTACGGGGGGCCCAACTATGGCTACACCTTC.